This is a list of T cell receptor beta chains from one sample in a study of shared clonotypes between healthy human individuals. TCRdb's copy holds only in-frame clones and misses some; the assay was immunoSEQ multiplex PCR. The table lists over 800,000 clones, over 90% of them singletons, with less than 25% in the top ten. Sequencing used naive CD8+ T cells sorted from blood. The receptors here all came from a man between 25 and 39 years old in good health. Each CDR3 is given with its conserved first and last residue. The D gene is left open where the match is weak. Clone size is not always given. Where it is, it says once, few, many or a class for expanded clones.

CDR3nt,CDR3aa,d_gene,v_gene,j_gene,abundance
TGTGCCAGCACCCGTACCGGACTAGCGGGAGTTCTGAGCACAGATACGCAGTATTTT,CASTRTGLAGVLSTDTQYF,TRBD2,TRBV2,TRBJ2-3,NA
TGTGCCAGCTCATGGGTAGCGGGAGGGATCGACGACGAGCAGTACTTC,CASSWVAGGIDDEQYF,TRBD2,TRBV18,TRBJ2-7,NA
TGTGCCAGCAGCCAATCTGCTGGGACTAGCGGGAGGTCGAGTGAGCAGTTCTTC,CASSQSAGTSGRSSEQFF,TRBD2,TRBV16,TRBJ2-1,NA
TGCGCCAGCAGCCAAACCATACAGGGGGAAGAGACCCAGTACTTC,CASSQTIQGEETQYF,TRBD1,TRBV4-1,TRBJ2-5,once
TGTGCCAGCAGCTTGATCTCGACATCGGCCTATGGCTACACCTTC,CASSLISTSAYGYTF,NA,TRBV7-9,TRBJ1-2,NA
TGTGCCAGCAGTCAAGAGAACACTGAAGCTTTCTTT,CASSQENTEAFF,NA,TRBV7-8,TRBJ1-1,NA
TGTGCCAGCAGCCAAACAGGGACTAGCAGATTCTACAATGAGCAGTTCTTC,CASSQTGTSRFYNEQFF,TRBD2,TRBV14,TRBJ2-1,NA
TGTGCCAGCAGTCCGACCGGGACCACCTCCAATGAGCAGTTCTTC,CASSPTGTTSNEQFF,NA,TRBV28,TRBJ2-1,NA
TGTGCCAGCAGTCCAAACAGGACAGGGATTTACAATGAGCAGTTCTTC,CASSPNRTGIYNEQFF,TRBD1,TRBV14,TRBJ2-1,NA
TGTGCCAGCAGCACGGGACTAGCGGAGACCAATGAGCAGTTCTTC,CASSTGLAETNEQFF,TRBD2,TRBV13,TRBJ2-1,NA
TGTGCCAGCAGTGAAATGACAGGGCTGCGCAATGAGCAGTTCTTC,CASSEMTGLRNEQFF,TRBD1,TRBV27,TRBJ2-1,NA
TGTGCCAGCAGCCCCTCTAGCGGAGATGCTGCAGATACGCAGTATTTT,CASSPSSGDAADTQYF,TRBD2,TRBV7-2,TRBJ2-3,NA
TGTGCCAGCACCCCGGGGCGAGCAGAGACCCAGTACTTC,CASTPGRAETQYF,NA,TRBV6-6,TRBJ2-5,NA
TGTGCCAGCAGTTACTCGAGAGGGTTAGGCGACAATGAGCAGTTCTTC,CASSYSRGLGDNEQFF,NA,TRBV6-6,TRBJ2-1,NA
TGTGCCAGCAGCTCGGCTGCCCGCTCCTACGAGCAGTACTTC,CASSSAARSYEQYF,NA,TRBV7-8,TRBJ2-7,NA